The clone carrying this T cell receptor (beta chain) was picked up a small number of times. The data stem from a study of T cells in Graves' hyperthyroidism and ophthalmopathy. Germline V gene lookup returns CDR1 LNHNV and CDR2 YYDKDF (reference sequence). V lost 5 bases to trimming and J lost 1 base, with 12 bases between them. The CDR3 consists of 15 residues. Exclusion of a patient resulted from uncontrolled infection, other autoimmune disease, pregnancy or lactation. Clinical symptoms, serum thyroxine, TRAb, thyroid ultrasound and orbital computed tomography established diagnosis. Sample collection date corresponds to first hyperthyroidism diagnosis, prior to any ophthalmopathy symptoms. Amplification targeted TCR beta CDR3 regions from RNA transcripts. Researchers ran a first-round RT-PCR on the TCR CDR3 using the HTBI primer set. One entry per CDR3 protein, called by TCRdb with MiXCR from the multiplex PCR reads. The sample lists under 450,000 distinct CDR3 sequences, about 15% occurring once.

The chain recombines TRBV15 with TRBJ2-1; no definite D call. The sequenced sample was blood. The sequence derives from a woman aged 30 to 39 with Graves' hyperthyroidism that later progressed to Graves' ophthalmopathy. The CDR3 is CATSPLRASYNEQFF. As DNA, the CDR3 is TGTGCCACCAGCCCCCTCCGGGCGTCCTACAATGAGCAGTTCTTC.